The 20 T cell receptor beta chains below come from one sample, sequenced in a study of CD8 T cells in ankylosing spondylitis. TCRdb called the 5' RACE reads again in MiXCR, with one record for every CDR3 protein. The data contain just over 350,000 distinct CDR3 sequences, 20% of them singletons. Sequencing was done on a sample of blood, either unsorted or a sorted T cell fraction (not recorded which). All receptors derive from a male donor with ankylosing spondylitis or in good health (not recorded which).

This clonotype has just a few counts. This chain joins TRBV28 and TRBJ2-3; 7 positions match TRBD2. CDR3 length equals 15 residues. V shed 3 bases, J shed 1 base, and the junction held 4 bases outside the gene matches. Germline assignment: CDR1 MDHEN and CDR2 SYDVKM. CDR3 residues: CASSFSRGGTDTQYF. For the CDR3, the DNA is TGTGCCAGCAGTTTTAGCCGGGGGGGCACAGATACGCAGTATTTT.

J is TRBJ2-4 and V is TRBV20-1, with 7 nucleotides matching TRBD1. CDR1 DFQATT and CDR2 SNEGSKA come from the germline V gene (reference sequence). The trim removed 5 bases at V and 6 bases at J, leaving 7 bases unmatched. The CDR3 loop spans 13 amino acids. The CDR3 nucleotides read TGCAGTGCTCTGCGGACAGGCTCAAACATTCAGTACTTC. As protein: CSALRTGSNIQYF.

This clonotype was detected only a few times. This CDR3 reads CAPQPAGTPPAEQYF. Here the CDR3 DNA reads TGTGCCCCCCAGCCGGCCGGGACACCCCCGGCCGAGCAGTACTTC. V and J are TRBV10-3 and TRBJ2-7; possible D gene TRBD1, 6 bases. The germline V gene encodes CDR1 ENHRY and CDR2 SYGVKD. Trimming took off 11 bases at V and 6 bases at J, with 26 bases between the two ends. The CDR3 loop spans 15 amino acids.

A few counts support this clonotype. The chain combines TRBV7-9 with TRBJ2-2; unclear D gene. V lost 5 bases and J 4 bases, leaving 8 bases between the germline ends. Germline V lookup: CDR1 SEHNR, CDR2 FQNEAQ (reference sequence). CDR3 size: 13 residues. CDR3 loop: CASSNDGTGELFF. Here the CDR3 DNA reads TGTGCCAGCAGCAACGACGGCACCGGGGAGCTGTTTTTT.

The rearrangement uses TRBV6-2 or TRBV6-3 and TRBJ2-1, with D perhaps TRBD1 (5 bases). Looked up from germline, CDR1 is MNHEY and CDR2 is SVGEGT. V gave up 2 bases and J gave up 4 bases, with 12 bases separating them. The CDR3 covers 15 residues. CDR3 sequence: CASSYAVDRYNEQFF. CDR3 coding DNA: TGTGCCAGCAGTTACGCGGTCGACAGATACAATGAGCAGTTCTTC.

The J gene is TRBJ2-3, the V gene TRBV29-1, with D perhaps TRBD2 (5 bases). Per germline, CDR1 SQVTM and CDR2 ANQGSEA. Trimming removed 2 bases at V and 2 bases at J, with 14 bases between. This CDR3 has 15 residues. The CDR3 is CSVETYWGATDTQYF. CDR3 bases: TGCAGCGTTGAAACATACTGGGGAGCCACAGATACGCAGTATTTT.

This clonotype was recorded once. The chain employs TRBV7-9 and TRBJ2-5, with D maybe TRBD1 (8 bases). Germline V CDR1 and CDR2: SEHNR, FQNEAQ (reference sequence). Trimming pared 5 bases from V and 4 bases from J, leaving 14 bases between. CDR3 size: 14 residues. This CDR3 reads CASSATGEGETQYF. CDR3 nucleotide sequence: TGTGCCAGCAGCGCGACAGGGGAGGGAGAGACCCAGTACTTC.

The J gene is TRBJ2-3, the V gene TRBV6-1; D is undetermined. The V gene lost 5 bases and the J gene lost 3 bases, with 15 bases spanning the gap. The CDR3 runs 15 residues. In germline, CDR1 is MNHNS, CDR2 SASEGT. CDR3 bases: TGTGCCAGCAGTCGACGTCTGGGGTTGACAGATACGCAGTATTTT. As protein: CASSRRLGLTDTQYF.

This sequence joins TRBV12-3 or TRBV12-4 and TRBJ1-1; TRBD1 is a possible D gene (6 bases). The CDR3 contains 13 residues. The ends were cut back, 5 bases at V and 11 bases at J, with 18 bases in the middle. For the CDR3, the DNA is TGTGCCAGCAGTGCAAGCTCAGGGACACGGGCTTTCTTT. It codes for CASSASSGTRAFF.

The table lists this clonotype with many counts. CDR3 coding DNA: TGTGCCAGCAGTTTAAGAGGGGCCCTGGGAGATGAAAAACTGTTTTTT. This sequence encodes CASSLRGALGDEKLFF. The chain links TRBV12-3 or TRBV12-4 to TRBJ1-4, with D possibly matching TRBD1 (5 bases). V shed 2 bases and J shed 6 bases, with 16 bases lying between them. The CDR3 consists of 16 residues.

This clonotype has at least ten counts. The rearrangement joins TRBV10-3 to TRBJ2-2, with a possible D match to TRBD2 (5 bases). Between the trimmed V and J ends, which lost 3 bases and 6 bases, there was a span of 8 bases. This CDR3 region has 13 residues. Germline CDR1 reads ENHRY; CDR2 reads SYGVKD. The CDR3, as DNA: TGTGCCATCAGTGAAGGGAGATCCGGGGAGCTGTTTTTT. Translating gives CAISEGRSGELFF.

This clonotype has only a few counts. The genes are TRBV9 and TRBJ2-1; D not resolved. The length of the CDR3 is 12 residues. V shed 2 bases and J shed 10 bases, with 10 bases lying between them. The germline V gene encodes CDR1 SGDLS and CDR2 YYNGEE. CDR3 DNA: TGTGCCAGCAGCGTCCTTGGTGACGAGCAGTTCTTC. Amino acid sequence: CASSVLGDEQFF.

In DNA form, the CDR3 reads TGTGCCAGCAGCTTAAGCCCATCGACCGCGAACACCGGGGAGCTGTTTTTT. Its translation: CASSLSPSTANTGELFF. The V gene is TRBV7-6, the J gene TRBJ2-2, with unresolved D. V gave up 2 bases and J gave up 0 bases, with 13 bases separating them. Germline CDR1 and CDR2: SGHVS and FNYEAQ. This CDR3 has 17 residues.

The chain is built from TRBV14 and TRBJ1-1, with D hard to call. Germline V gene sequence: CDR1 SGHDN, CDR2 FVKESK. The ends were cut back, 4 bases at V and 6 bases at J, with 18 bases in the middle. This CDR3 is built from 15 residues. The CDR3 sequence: CASSPLGPGLSEAFF. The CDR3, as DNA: TGTGCCAGCAGCCCACTAGGGCCAGGCTTATCTGAAGCTTTCTTT.

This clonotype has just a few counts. In DNA form, the CDR3 reads TGTGCCAGCAGCTTAGAAGAGCGGGGGGGCCGAGATACGCAGTATTTT. It specifies CASSLEERGGRDTQYF. The chain combines TRBV11-2 with TRBJ2-3; 10 nucleotides line up with TRBD2. Trimming removed 0 bases from V and 5 bases from J; junction bases left unmatched: 5. This CDR3 has 16 amino acids. The germline gives CDR1 SGHAT, CDR2 FQNNGV.

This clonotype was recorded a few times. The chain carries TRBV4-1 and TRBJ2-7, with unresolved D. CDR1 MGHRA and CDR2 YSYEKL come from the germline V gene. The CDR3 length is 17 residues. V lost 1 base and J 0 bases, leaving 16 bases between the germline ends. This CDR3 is CASSQVFLRQSSYEQYF. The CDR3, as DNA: TGCGCCAGCAGCCAAGTTTTCCTTAGACAAAGCTCCTACGAGCAGTACTTC.

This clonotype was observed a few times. The CDR3 sequence: CASSIEPTGYNEQFF. Here the CDR3 DNA reads TGTGCCAGCAGCATCGAACCCACAGGGTACAATGAGCAGTTCTTC. The chain carries TRBV11-2 and TRBJ2-1; tentatively, D is TRBD1 (6 bases). The CDR3 loop spans 15 amino acids. The V end lost 5 bases, the J end lost 4 bases, and 15 bases lay between the germline ends. From germline, CDR1 is SGHAT and CDR2 FQNNGV.

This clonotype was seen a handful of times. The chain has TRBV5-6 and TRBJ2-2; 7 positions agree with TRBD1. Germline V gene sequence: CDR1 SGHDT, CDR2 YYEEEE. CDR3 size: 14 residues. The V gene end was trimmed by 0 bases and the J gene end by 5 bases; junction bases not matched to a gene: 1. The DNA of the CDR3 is TGTGCCAGCAGCTTGGCGACAGGGACCGGGGAGCTGTTTTTT. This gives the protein CASSLATGTGELFF.

The CDR3 coding sequence is TGTGCCAGCAGCTCAGGGGGTTTCCTCTATGGCTACACCTTC. It codes for CASSSGGFLYGYTF. The chain links TRBV12-3 or TRBV12-4 to TRBJ1-2; TRBD1 matches at 7 bases. The CDR3 consists of 14 residues. J was trimmed by 4 bases and V by 6 bases; bases with no gene match: 8.

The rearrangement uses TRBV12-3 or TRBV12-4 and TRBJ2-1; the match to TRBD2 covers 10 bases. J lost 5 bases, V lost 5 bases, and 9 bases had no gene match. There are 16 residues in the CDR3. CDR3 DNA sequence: TGTGCCAGCAGTCCACCGGGACTAGCGACGAACAATGAGCAGTTCTTC. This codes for CASSPPGLATNNEQFF.